This record covers a single TCR beta chain. This sample is drawn from a study of blood T cell repertoires in COVID-19. Study-wide background: Specimens from acute and convalescent COVID-19 originated in the United States, Italy and Spain. T cells, B-cell-depleted T cells, or PBMCs provided the cDNA or gDNA that served as material.

Trimming left V 3 bases short and J 0 bases short, with 17 bases between. The CDR3 length is 19 residues. Germline values: CDR1 KGHDR, CDR2 SFDVKD. Per the authors' pipeline: Estimation of nucleated cell counts was performed using reference gene primer amplification. Only in-frame clones appear in the TCRdb table, and some are missing; sequencing was by immunoSEQ multiplex PCR. The V and J calls and clone size were taken over from that table, and D and trimming were inferred from the DNA. The table shows under 200,000 clones, with about 85% occurring only once. The material sequenced was peripheral blood. This chain uses TRBV24-1 with TRBJ2-6; possible D gene TRBD2, 7 bases. This receptor was taken from a woman older than 75 with acute or convalescent COVID-19. DNA for the CDR3: TGTGCCACCAGTGATGGGGGGGAGGGACAAGGCTCTGGGGCCAACGTCCTGACTTTC. Its translation is CATSDGGEGQGSGANVLTF.